This TCR beta chain was sequenced during a study of T cells in Graves' hyperthyroidism and ophthalmopathy (dated by TCRdb to 2018 to 2020). The study in broad terms: Peripheral blood samples were taken at initial diagnosis, before any treatment was given. To identify distinguishing TCR V-J signatures, a discovery cohort of about 100 patients was used, comprising 43 with Graves' ophthalmopathy and around 57 with stable Graves' hyperthyroidism. An independent validation cohort of around 19 hyperthyroidism patients and approximately 17 patients who later progressed to ophthalmopathy tested prospective prediction of ophthalmopathy. The roughly 94 discovery patients were randomly divided into training and test sets at a 7:3 ratio. In addition, the study compared T-cell repertoires in thyroid tissue and in blood from roughly six Graves' hyperthyroidism patients. After blood sampling, hyperthyroidism patients were treated with methimazole at a starting dose of 30 mg daily, and ophthalmopathy patients were treated with high-dose intravenous methylprednisolone. TCR Vbeta CDR3 sequencing of 140 or so peripheral blood samples (43 ophthalmopathy, roughly 72 hyperthyroidism and approximately 17 progressor patients) is reported in the paper.

A patient counted as having stable Graves' hyperthyroidism if no progression to ophthalmopathy occurred over 18 months of follow-up. The hyperthyroidism patients were between 18 and 65 years old and newly diagnosed, with a disease duration of less than 2 months. Exclusion was applied to patients with uncontrolled infections, other autoimmune diseases, pregnancy or lactation. Clinical symptoms, serum thyroxine and TRAb, thyroid ultrasound, and orbital computed tomography formed the basis for the diagnoses. PBMCs were isolated from about 10 ml of fresh peripheral blood by Ficoll-Paque density gradient centrifugation. Trizol reagent was used to extract total RNA, and RNA quality was then checked on an Agilent 2100 Bioanalyzer. Spanning cysteine to phenylalanine, the CDR3 consists of 16 amino acids. Only CDR3 DNA remains: 48 bases, in frame from the first base. V lost 2 bases and J lost 7 bases, and the count of bases not matched to a germline gene is 5. CDR1 and CDR2, per the germline V gene, are MDHEN and SYDVKM.

TCR beta CDR3 regions were amplified from RNA transcripts. The TCR CDR3 was subjected to a first round of RT-PCR using the HTBI primer set and the Qiagen OneStep RT-PCR kit. A second multiplex PCR round built the libraries, followed by size selection and purification. Sequencing of the libraries was done on an Illumina HiSeq2000 using paired-end 100 bp reads. The authors' pipeline ran thus. Raw data were processed with SOAPnuke, discarding reads with adapters, uncalled bases, mean Phred below 15, or no exact constant-primer or identifier match. High-quality paired reads were merged using COPE v1.2.5, and each unique nucleotide sequence was defined as a clonotype. MiTCR v1.1 was used to align the clonotypes against IMGT TRBV, TRBD and TRBJ reference segments. Analysis was restricted to V-J combinations with a frequency above 0.0001, which covered approximately 99% of repertoires. The TCS score was defined as F50 (clonal expansion) divided by E x V (chaos), with BLOSUM62-based TCRdist calculated between CDR3 peptides within each V-J. Welch's t-statistics and random forest reduced roughly 500 V-J features to 10 to 15, which were used in a naive Bayes classifier (R e1071). The public reads were run again by TCRdb, first through fastp at Q25 and then through MiXCR, and only productive beta chains were kept. CDR3 protein sequences are deduplicated, and each keeps its most common genes and DNA. The V and J calls, along with clone size, are taken from TCRdb and not from the paper's own processing. This sample gives roughly 350,000 distinct CDR3 sequences in total; more than 11% of them show up just once. Around 25% of the sample lies in the top ten.

General study outcomes and caveats: No statistical method was used to fix the sample size in advance, and group allocation was not hidden from the investigators. Most expanded thyroid clonotypes (frequency above 0.001) were also detected in blood, a finding suggesting that blood repertoires may reflect thyroid immune responses. In cross-validation, a model built on a 13 V-J signature told ophthalmopathy apart from stable hyperthyroidism with 85% to 90% sensitivity and 81% to 82% specificity, and in testing the same model reached 80%/75%. In validation, the model predicted progression to ophthalmopathy with around 71% sensitivity and over 72% specificity, a median of approximately 6.5 months before onset.

In this sample, this clonotype turned up many times. Which antigen it targets is not known. The record has no base qualities; no much larger clone is one base away. Sequenced: blood. Recombination linked TRBV28 to TRBJ2-2, with TRBD1 identical over 12 junction bases. The clonotype comes from a woman aged 25 to 39 with Graves' hyperthyroidism. At the DNA level, the sequence is TGTGCCAGCAGTTTAGGCTGGGACAGGGGGCACGGGGAGCTGTTTTTT. It translates to CASSLGWDRGHGELFF.